Listed below are T cell receptor beta chains from one sample, sequenced in a study of T cell responses to AZD1222 COVID-19 vaccine. Sequencing was performed with immunoSEQ multiplex PCR; in TCRdb, only in-frame clones are kept and a portion is missing. The sample has tens of thousands of clones, less than 85% seen once. Source: peripheral blood, taken on day 0 of AZD1222 vaccination. Receptors were obtained from an adult in good health. The CDR3 runs from the conserved cysteine through the conserved F or W. The D gene is left open where the match is weak. Size values are once, few and many counts, or a class for expanded clones, and some rows have none.

.	14	TRBJ1-3	TRBV5-1	.	CASSFTGFGNTIYF	TGCGCCAGCAGCTTCACAGGGTTTGGAAACACCATATATTTT
TRBD2	15	TRBJ2-1	TRBV24-1	.	CATSDQAGAYNEQFF	TGTGCCACCAGTGATCAGGCGGGGGCCTACAATGAGCAGTTCTTC
.	13	TRBJ2-1	TRBV6-6	.	CAGRDRSYNEQFF	TGTGCCGGCCGGGACCGCTCCTACAATGAGCAGTTCTTC
.	16	TRBJ2-2	TRBV5-1	.	CASSLGRTANTGELFF	TGCGCCAGCAGCTTGGGCCGGACTGCGAACACCGGGGAGCTGTTTTTT
.	14	TRBJ1-1	TRBV5-6	.	CASSFGREATEAFF	TGTGCCAGCAGCTTCGGCAGGGAGGCCACTGAAGCTTTCTTT
TRBD2	17	TRBJ2-7	TRBV28	.	CASSLQLGTTVAYEQYF	TGTGCCAGCAGTCTCCAACTAGGGACTACGGTGGCCTACGAGCAGTACTTC
TRBD2	19	TRBJ2-7	TRBV3-1/TRBV3-2	.	CASSQRLRAGVRGAIEQYF	TGTGCCAGCAGCCAACGTCTTCGAGCGGGAGTTAGAGGAGCCATCGAGCAGTACTTC
TRBD2	19	TRBJ2-1	TRBV9	.	CASSSRGSGKGASYNEQFF	TGTGCCAGCAGCTCCAGAGGGAGCGGGAAAGGCGCGTCCTACAATGAGCAGTTCTTC
.	13	TRBJ1-1	TRBV9	.	CASSPEMNTEAFF	TGTGCCAGCAGCCCAGAGATGAACACTGAAGCTTTCTTT
TRBD1	16	TRBJ1-1	TRBV6-2/TRBV6-3	.	CASSYIQTGKNTEAFF	TGTGCCAGCAGTTACATACAGACAGGGAAGAACACCGAAGCTTTCTTT
.	16	TRBJ2-7	TRBV7-2	.	CASSLAFSPSSYEQYF	TGTGCCAGCAGCTTAGCGTTTAGCCCAAGCTCCTACGAGCAGTACTTC
TRBD1	16	TRBJ2-2	TRBV28	.	CASSVSGTGDTGELFF	TGTGCCAGCAGCGTCTCCGGGACAGGGGACACCGGGGAGCTGTTTTTT
TRBD2	17	TRBJ2-7	TRBV7-2	many	CASSERTSGTYLYEQYF	TGTGCCAGCAGCGAGAGGACTAGCGGGACTTACCTCTACGAGCAGTACTTC
TRBD1	18	TRBJ1-6	TRBV6-6	.	CASSHQGGAASYNSPLHF	TGTGCCAGCAGTCACCAGGGGGGGGCTGCCTCCTATAATTCACCCCTCCACTTT
TRBD1	15	TRBJ2-3	TRBV5-8	.	CASSNGQGSTDTQYF	TGTGCCAGCAGTAACGGACAGGGGAGTACAGATACGCAGTATTTT
.	10	TRBJ1-1	TRBV11-2	.	CASGEAEAFF	TGTGCCAGCGGCGAGGCTGAAGCTTTCTTT
TRBD1	15	TRBJ1-5	TRBV2	.	CASSGEGASNQPQHF	TGTGCCAGCAGTGGGGAGGGGGCTAGCAATCAGCCCCAGCATTTT
TRBD2	17	TRBJ2-5	TRBV5-4	.	CASSLVGGRGSQETQYF	TGTGCCAGCAGCTTGGTAGGCGGGAGGGGGTCGCAAGAGACCCAGTACTTC
.	17	TRBJ1-3	TRBV10-2	.	CASTHGRDIMSGNTIYF	TGCGCCAGCACACATGGGAGGGACATTATGTCTGGAAACACCATATATTTT
.	15	TRBJ2-3	TRBV28	few	CASSFPQGGTDTQYF	TGTGCCAGCAGTTTCCCCCAGGGTGGCACAGATACGCAGTATTTT
.	14	TRBJ2-7	TRBV2	.	CASKIGREVYEQYF	TGTGCCAGCAAAATAGGCCGAGAGGTCTACGAGCAGTACTTC
TRBD1	15	TRBJ1-1	TRBV19	.	CASSRETGTNTEAFF	TGTGCCAGTAGTAGGGAGACAGGGACCAACACTGAAGCTTTCTTT
.	11	TRBJ2-7	TRBV7-8	.	CASSLYYEQYF	TGTGCCAGCAGCTTATACTACGAGCAGTACTTC
TRBD1	15	TRBJ1-6	TRBV19	.	CASNLRDRGKSPLHF	TGTGCCAGTAACCTCCGGGACAGGGGAAAATCACCCCTCCACTTT
TRBD1	16	TRBJ2-5	TRBV24-1	.	CATSAIDRADAETQYF	TGTGCCACCAGTGCCATTGACAGGGCCGATGCCGAGACCCAGTACTTC
TRBD1	15	TRBJ1-1	TRBV19	.	CASRPQGAGNTEAFF	TGTGCCAGTAGACCACAGGGGGCCGGGAACACTGAAGCTTTCTTT
.	13	TRBJ2-7	TRBV7-2	.	CASSLERGKEQYF	TGTGCCAGCAGCTTAGAAAGGGGGAAGGAGCAGTACTTC
.	17	TRBJ1-4	TRBV7-2	.	CASSFPLDSATNEKLFF	TGTGCCAGCAGCTTCCCCCTAGACAGTGCAACTAATGAAAAACTGTTTTTT
.	14	TRBJ2-7	TRBV6-6	once	CASSYPDTAYEQYF	TGTGCCAGCAGTTACCCTGACACAGCCTACGAGCAGTACTTC
.	11	TRBJ1-1	TRBV4-1	.	CASSRRPTLVF	TGCGCCAGCAGCCGAAGACCAACCCTTGTCTTT
.	14	TRBJ2-1	TRBV6-5	.	CASSTLGRVNEQFF	TGTGCCAGCAGTACTCTGGGCAGGGTCAATGAGCAGTTCTTC
TRBD1	15	TRBJ1-5	TRBV10-3	.	CAISNTGESNQPQHF	TGTGCCATCAGCAATACAGGGGAGTCGAATCAGCCCCAGCATTTT
.	17	TRBJ2-3	TRBV4-3	.	CASSQDWVAATTDTQYF	TGCGCCAGCAGCCAAGATTGGGTAGCGGCCACCACAGATACGCAGTATTTT
.	16	TRBJ1-3	TRBV2	few	CASSASYRYSGNTIYF	TGTGCCAGCAGTGCATCCTACAGATACTCTGGAAACACCATATATTTT
.	13	TRBJ1-2	TRBV30	.	CAWRVTGSTGYTF	TGTGCCTGGAGGGTCACAGGGTCGACGGGCTACACCTTC
TRBD1	13	TRBJ1-4	TRBV3-1/TRBV3-2	.	CASTDRVEEKLFF	TGTGCCAGCACGGACAGGGTAGAGGAAAAACTGTTTTTT
TRBD2	19	TRBJ2-1	TRBV3-1/TRBV3-2	.	CASSSHALRGASGRNEQFF	TGTGCCAGCAGCTCACACGCCTTAAGGGGGGCTAGCGGGAGGAATGAGCAGTTCTTC
TRBD1	15	TRBJ2-7	TRBV18	.	CASSPSGQGIHEQYF	TGTGCCAGCTCACCCTCCGGACAGGGGATCCACGAGCAGTACTTC
.	12	TRBJ2-2	TRBV12-3/TRBV12-4	.	CASSLGGGELFF	TGTGCCAGCAGTTTAGGGGGCGGGGAGCTGTTTTTT
TRBD2	14	TRBJ2-7	TRBV6-2/TRBV6-3	once	CASSGTSGIYEQYF	TGTGCCAGCAGTGGGACTAGCGGGATTTACGAGCAGTACTTC
TRBD1	14	TRBJ1-2	TRBV19	.	CASTMTGVNYGYTF	TGTGCCAGTACCATGACAGGGGTTAACTATGGCTACACCTTC
.	18	TRBJ2-4	TRBV4-2	.	CASSQAITRQRKKDIQYF	TGTGCCAGCAGCCAAGCAATCACCAGACAGCGCAAAAAGGACATTCAGTACTTC
.	15	TRBJ2-1	TRBV11-2	.	CASSLSTSSYNEQFF	TGTGCCAGCAGCTTAAGTACTAGCAGTTACAATGAGCAGTTCTTC
.	16	TRBJ1-5	TRBV28	.	CASSLPLTGYDQPQHF	TGTGCCAGCAGTTTACCCCTAACGGGGTACGATCAGCCCCAGCATTTT